Included here is one TCR beta chain sequence, with context. Its antigen remains unknown. The PCR employed 60 Vbeta primers together with 13 Jbeta primers. Clones were read by immunoSEQ multiplex PCR, and TCRdb kept only the in-frame ones, dropping some. The sample shows about 160,000 clones, approximately 88% of them seen only once. The sample comes from a study of cytomegalovirus exposure and HLA in healthy donors. The study's findings and limits: Data from an earlier analysis indicated that most TCR beta V segments were productive either about 87% or about 30% of the time.

Germline lookup yields CDR1 SGHTA and CDR2 FQGNSA. The V gene end was trimmed by 6 bases and the J gene end by 10 bases; junction bases not matched to a gene: 9. The CDR3 covers 14 residues. Material: PBMCs. This clonotype was obtained from a young man in good health and CMV-seronegative. V is TRBV7-2 and J is TRBJ1-6; 7 bases match TRBD1. In DNA, the CDR3 is TGTGCCAGCAGGCAGACAGGGTCCGGATCACCCCTCCACTTT. As protein: CASRQTGSGSPLHF.